The sequence of this T cell receptor (beta chain) was determined in a study of graft-versus-host responses after intestinal transplantation. Whole-study results and caveats: Marrow from the recipient contained GvH clones, some of which had appeared first in ileum or blood.

The assay was immunoSEQ multiplex PCR, and TCRdb's table has in-frame clones only and misses some. This table holds approximately 130,000 clones, over 85% found once. For this clone: Its antigen is currently unknown.

Germline values: CDR1 SNHLY, CDR2 FYNNEI. With 7 bases removed from V and 1 base from J, the gap between germline ends came to 14 bases. This CDR3 contains 15 residues. The rearrangement uses TRBV2 and TRBJ1-5; D is uncertain. The receptor was derived from a human donor who received an intestinal transplant. Sample: unstimulated CD4+ T cells sorted from spleen or lymph node cells, taken before intestinal transplant. The CDR3, as DNA: TGTGCCAGCAACCGGGCTGGCGGGAGCAATCAGCCCCAGCATTTT. It translates to CASNRAGGSNQPQHF. The full variable domain, its missing parts supplied by reference TRBV2 and TRBJ1-5, is EPEVTQTPSHQVTQMGQEVILRCVPISNHLYFYWYRQILGQKVEFLVSFYNNEISEKSEIFDDQFSVERPDGSNFTLKIRSTKLEDSAMYFCASNRAGGSNQPQHFGDGTRLSIL.